The 30 T cell receptor beta chains presented below share a single source sample, sequenced in a study of cytomegalovirus exposure and HLA in healthy donors. The PCR had 60 Vbeta and 13 Jbeta primers. Repertoires were generated with immunoSEQ multiplex PCR, while TCRdb's copy carries only in-frame clones and drops some. Counted here are approximately 95,000 clones, around 81% occurring once; the ten biggest clones make up roughly 4%. Sample: PBMCs. These receptors were taken from a woman aged 65 to 85 in good health and CMV-seropositive.

This clone was seen once. The chain links TRBV28 to TRBJ2-1, with D maybe TRBD2 (6 bases). V shed 3 bases and J shed 6 bases, with 15 bases lying between them. This CDR3 has 15 residues. CDR1 and CDR2 from the germline V gene are MDHEN and SYDVKM. The CDR3 bases are TGTGCCAGCAGTTTGCGGGAATGGAGTCGCAATGAGCAGTTCTTC. Protein: CASSLREWSRNEQFF.

V usage is TRBV6-6 and J usage is TRBJ2-7, with D maybe TRBD1 (6 bases). The CDR3 consists of 14 residues. CDR1 and CDR2 (germline): MNHNY, SVGAGI (reference sequence). Trimming stripped 4 bases from V and 6 bases from J, with 16 bases between. Written as DNA, the CDR3 is TGTGCCAGCAGTTCCAGGACAGCCAGCCCCGAGCAGTACTTC. Amino acids: CASSSRTASPEQYF.

The V and J genes are TRBV4-3 and TRBJ1-1; D remains ambiguous. Trimming stripped 1 base from V and 1 base from J, with 10 bases between. The CDR3 runs to 15 residues. Per the germline V gene, CDR1 is LGHNA and CDR2 is YSLEER. CDR3 region: CASSQAVSQNTEAFF. The CDR3 DNA sequence: TGCGCCAGCAGCCAAGCGGTGTCTCAGAACACTGAAGCTTTCTTT.

The rearrangement links TRBV19 to TRBJ2-7, with D perhaps TRBD1 (7 bases). Trimming removed 3 bases at V and 4 bases at J, with 10 bases between. The CDR3 is 13 residues long. Germline values: CDR1 LNHDA, CDR2 SQIVND (reference sequence). The DNA for the CDR3 is TGTGCCAGTAGTATGCCAGGGGGGTACGAGCAGTACTTC. Translation: CASSMPGGYEQYF.

This clone was detected only a few times. The V and J genes are TRBV2 and TRBJ1-4; 7 bases agree with TRBD1. This CDR3 spans 16 amino acids. Germline V gene lookup returns CDR1 SNHLY and CDR2 FYNNEI. J was trimmed by 8 bases and V by 5 bases; bases with no gene match: 14. The CDR3 protein is CASSLGVYGTVEKLFF. The CDR3 DNA reads TGTGCCAGCAGTCTAGGGGTATACGGGACAGTCGAAAAACTGTTTTTT.

The chain carries TRBV5-4 and TRBJ2-1, with 8 bases identical to TRBD1. CDR1 and CDR2 from the germline V gene are SGHNT and YYREEE (reference sequence). Trimming cost V 10 bases and J 2 bases; bases outside gene matches: 5. The CDR3 totals 13 residues. This CDR3 reads CAFQGATYNEQFF. The CDR3 DNA reads as TGTGCCTTCCAGGGGGCCACCTACAATGAGCAGTTCTTC.

This clone was seen just once. This rearrangement joins TRBV13 to TRBJ2-7; TRBD2 aligns across 7 bases. The germline V gene encodes CDR1 PRHDT and CDR2 FYEKMQ (reference sequence). V shed 5 bases and J 3 bases; nucleotides not matched to a gene: 10. The CDR3 consists of 15 residues. For the CDR3, the DNA is TGTGCCAGCAGCCAAAAGCCTAGCGGTGACTACGAGCAGTACTTC. This sequence encodes CASSQKPSGDYEQYF. Full variable domain (rest looked up from reference TRBV13 and TRBJ2-7): AAGVIQSPRHLIKEKRETATLKCYPIPRHDTVYWYQQGPGQDPQFLISFYEKMQSDKGSIPDRFSAQQFSDYHSELNMSSLELGDSALYFCASSQKPSGDYEQYFGPGTRLTVT.

CDR3 sequence reads: CASRPRLAGSQETQYF. The CDR3 DNA reads TGTGCCAGCAGACCTCGACTAGCGGGTTCGCAAGAGACCCAGTACTTC. The chain combines TRBV2 with TRBJ2-5, with TRBD2 matching 10 bases. CDR3 length: 16 amino acids. With V trimmed by 6 bases and J by 2 bases, 9 bases remained unmatched. Germline CDR1 reads SNHLY; CDR2 reads FYNNEI.

As regards this clone: This clone may be a read error of a much larger clone one base away. The chain is built from TRBV6-4 and TRBJ2-6; D is perhaps TRBD2 (6 bases). CDR3 length equals 16 residues. CDR1 is MRHNA, CDR2 SNTAGT, per germline. CDR3 coding DNA: TGTGCCAGCAGTGACTCTAGCGGCTCTGGGGCCAGCGTCCTGACTTTC. This sequence encodes CASSDSSGSGASVLTF.

V gene TRBV9 combines with J gene TRBJ1-1; D possibly corresponds to TRBD1 (6 bases). CDR3 length: 15 amino acids. Germline V gene lookup returns CDR1 SGDLS and CDR2 YYNGEE. Trimming cost V 0 bases and J 1 base, with 10 bases left between them. The CDR3 DNA sequence: TGTGCCAGCAGCGTAGTGGGGGACACGAACACTGAAGCTTTCTTT. Encoded protein: CASSVVGDTNTEAFF.

The rearrangement uses TRBV9 and TRBJ2-1; TRBD2 might be the D (7 bases). V lost 0 bases and J lost 5, with 15 bases in between. The CDR3 contains 16 residues. Germline CDR1 SGDLS, CDR2 YYNGEE. The CDR3 protein is CASSVGGRGRNNEQFF. The CDR3 DNA is TGTGCCAGCAGCGTAGGGGGGCGCGGGAGAAACAATGAGCAGTTCTTC.

The chain uses TRBV11-2 and TRBJ2-1; 10 bases match TRBD1. Germline V gives CDR1 SGHAT, CDR2 FQNNGV. The ends lost 4 bases at V and 4 bases at J; junction bases unmatched: 7. The CDR3 has 16 amino acids. The CDR3 nucleotides are TGTGCCAGCAGCTCCTACTGGGGACAGGGGTACAATGAGCAGTTCTTC. Translating it yields CASSSYWGQGYNEQFF.

The V and J genes are TRBV5-1 and TRBJ2-2; 9 bases are a match to TRBD2. The CDR3 spans 18 residues. With V trimmed by 3 bases and J by 2 bases, 11 bases remained unmatched. The germline V gene has CDR1 SGHRS and CDR2 YFSETQ. CDR3 DNA: TGCGCCAGCAGCTCCTTAATTAGGACTAGCGCTAACACCGGGGAGCTGTTTTTT. This sequence encodes CASSSLIRTSANTGELFF.

The chain uses TRBV11-3 and TRBJ2-3; 14 bases line up with TRBD2. CDR1 SGHNT and CDR2 YENEEA come from the germline V gene. CDR3 length equals 17 residues. With 5 bases clipped from V and 2 bases from J, the junction kept 6 bases outside the gene matches. CDR3 DNA sequence: TGTGCCAGCAGCCCCGGGACTAGCGGGAGAGTCACAGATACGCAGTATTTT. Protein sequence: CASSPGTSGRVTDTQYF.

This clone was counted a single time. The genes are TRBV4-1 and TRBJ2-7; maybe TRBD2 (5 bases). CDR1 and CDR2 (germline): MGHRA, YSYEKL. This CDR3 region has 14 residues. Trimming took off 3 bases at V and 6 bases at J, with 15 bases between the two ends. CDR3 in amino acids: CASSQEVGIAEQYF. CDR3 nucleotides: TGCGCCAGCAGCCAGGAGGTAGGAATCGCCGAGCAGTACTTC.

The rearrangement joins TRBV6-1 to TRBJ1-5; TRBD1 matches at 7 bases. V lost 5 bases and J lost 0; bases outside the gene matches: 4. CDR3 length: 15 amino acids. Looked up from germline, CDR1 is MNHNS and CDR2 is SASEGT. In DNA form, the CDR3 reads TGTGCCAGCAGTTCCTGGGACAGTAGCAATCAGCCCCAGCATTTT. It is translated as CASSSWDSSNQPQHF.

The chain uses TRBV7-3 and TRBJ2-1; TRBD1 agrees at 9 bases. CDR1 is SGHTA and CDR2 is FQGTGA in the germline V gene. Unmatched junction bases numbered 14, after V lost 2 bases and J lost 9 bases. The CDR3 consists of 17 residues. The CDR3 loop is CASSLDPPGQGSSEQFF. In nucleotides, the CDR3 is TGTGCCAGCAGCTTAGATCCCCCGGGACAGGGATCTTCTGAGCAGTTCTTC. The complete variable domain, with remaining parts taken from reference TRBV7-3 and TRBJ2-1, reads GAGVSQTPSNKVTEKGKYVELRCDPISGHTALYWYRQSLGQGPEFLIYFQGTGAADDSGLPNDRFFAVRPEGSVSTLKIQRTERGDSAVYLCASSLDPPGQGSSEQFFGPGTRLTVL.

The chain couples TRBV28 to TRBJ2-7; D is uncertain. Trimming took off 3 bases at V and 2 bases at J, with 11 bases between the two ends. Germline V CDR1 and CDR2: MDHEN, SYDVKM. This CDR3 is 14 amino acids long. The DNA of the CDR3 is TGTGCCAGCAGTTTGGGCCTCATTGCCTACGAGCAGTACTTC. Amino acid sequence: CASSLGLIAYEQYF. Full variable domain (outside the CDR3, taken from reference TRBV28 and TRBJ2-7): DVKVTQSSRYLVKRTGEKVFLECVQDMDHENMFWYRQDPGLGLRLIYFSYDVKMKEKGDIPEGYSVSREKKERFSLILESASTNQTSMYLCASSLGLIAYEQYFGPGTRLTVT.

DNA for the CDR3: TGTGCCAGCAGCCGGAACCAGGGGCTTAGCACAGATACGCAGTATTTT. Translated, it gives CASSRNQGLSTDTQYF. V and J are TRBV7-6 and TRBJ2-3; the D gene is possibly TRBD1 (6 bases). CDR3 length equals 16 residues. Deletions cut 5 bases from V and 0 bases from J, with 15 bases between. Per germline, CDR1 SGHVS and CDR2 FNYEAQ.

This sequence joins TRBV6-1 and TRBJ2-1; D is unclear. The CDR3 is 12 amino acids. Per germline, CDR1 MNHNS and CDR2 SASEGT. V was shortened by 2 bases and J by 4 bases, with 3 bases between the two germline ends. The CDR3 region has the DNA TGTGCCAGCAGTGAACGGTACAATGAGCAGTTCTTC. This gives the protein CASSERYNEQFF.

This clone was counted a single time. An end of the junction does not agree with germline; a read error may underlie this. This sequence joins TRBV4-2 and TRBJ2-7, with 10 positions matching TRBD1. Looked up from germline, CDR1 is LGHNA and CDR2 is YNFKEQ. The CDR3 extends over 15 amino acids. The CDR3 sequence: CANSQDLTGGNEQYF. In DNA form, the CDR3 reads TGTGCCAACAGCCAAGACTTGACAGGGGGCAACGAGCAGTACTTC.

Note on this clone: At one of its ends the junction is not consistent with the germline gene, which may arise from a read error. This chain joins TRBV7-9 and TRBJ2-5, with D perhaps TRBD1 (5 bases). This CDR3 region has 16 residues. CDR1 SEHNR and CDR2 FQNEAQ come from the germline V gene (reference sequence). CDR3 coding DNA: TGTTCCAGCAGCCACAACGTGGGGCGGAGCTGGGAGACCCAGTACTTC. Translation gives CSSSHNVGRSWETQYF.

The chain employs TRBV7-2 and TRBJ1-6; 8 nucleotides agree with TRBD1. CDR1 is SGHTA and CDR2 is FQGNSA in the germline V gene. The J segment lost 6 bases and the V segment lost 5 bases, leaving 12 bases of the junction unmatched. The CDR3 runs to 17 residues. In nucleotides, the CDR3 is TGTGCCAGCAGCCTAAGGACAGGGACGGGGGGTAATTCACCCCTCCACTTT. Its protein is CASSLRTGTGGNSPLHF.

This chain links TRBV27 with TRBJ1-3, with 7 bases that match TRBD1. Germline lookup yields CDR1 MNHEY and CDR2 SMNVEV (reference sequence). Trimming took 6 bases from V and 1 from J; bases not matched to a gene: 6. The CDR3 contains 15 residues. Written as DNA, the CDR3 is TGTGCCAGCAGCCGACAGGGCGCATCTGGAAACACCATATATTTT. Amino acids: CASSRQGASGNTIYF.

The chain is built from TRBV30 and TRBJ1-2; 7 nucleotides match TRBD1. Germline-derived CDR1 and CDR2 are GTSNPN and SVGIG (reference sequence). CDR3 length equals 13 residues. V lost 4 bases, J lost 10 bases, and 12 bases stayed unmatched. CDR3 coding DNA: TGTGCCTGGACGTGGGGACAGTCCTCTCCCTACACCTTC. Its protein product is CAWTWGQSSPYTF.

V is TRBV5-6 and J is TRBJ2-5; 11 bases are a match to TRBD2. V lost 2 bases to trimming and J lost 3 bases; unmatched junction nucleotides: 0. This CDR3 is 14 amino acids long. Germline V gene sequence: CDR1 SGHDT, CDR2 YYEEEE. CDR3: CASSLLAGEETQYF. In DNA form, the CDR3 reads TGTGCCAGCAGCTTACTAGCGGGAGAAGAGACCCAGTACTTC.

Concerning this clone itself: The CDR3 does not end in the conserved phenylalanine or tryptophan, so this is likely a read error. No DNA is shown, since the ends of the CDR3 on it are uncertain; the CDR3 is the one TCRdb lists. The chain uses TRBV2 and TRBJ2-3; TRBD2 is taken as the D call from the table, unchecked against the DNA. Germline values: CDR1 SNHLY, CDR2 FYNNEI. Counting both end residues, the CDR3 totals 12 amino acids. CDR3 sequence: CASSDRLTVPYS.

The count of this clone is one. Written as DNA, the CDR3 is TGCAGCGTTATGCGGGGCTACGAGCAGTACTTC. Its translation is CSVMRGYEQYF. The V gene is TRBV29-1, the J gene TRBJ2-7; tentative D call: TRBD2 (6 bases). The CDR3 spans 11 residues. Germline loops: CDR1 SQVTM, CDR2 ANQGSEA. The V gene lost 5 bases and the J gene lost 3 bases, with 8 bases spanning the gap.

This clone has a handful of counts. The chain joins TRBV19 to TRBJ1-4, with D unresolved. Germline CDR1 is LNHDA and CDR2 is SQIVND (reference sequence). V lost 5 bases and J lost 0, with 19 bases in between. The CDR3 totals 18 residues. The CDR3 reads CASSFQKGSGATNEKLFF. The CDR3 DNA sequence: TGTGCCAGTAGTTTCCAGAAGGGTAGCGGCGCAACTAATGAAAAACTGTTTTTT.

The gene calls are TRBV7-2 and TRBJ2-2; maybe TRBD1 (5 bases). The V end lost 5 bases, the J end lost 7 bases, and 23 bases lay between the germline ends. The CDR3 is made up of 17 amino acids. Germline V lookup: CDR1 SGHTA, CDR2 FQGNSA. The CDR3 here is CASSLRASQDQGGELFF. The CDR3 DNA reads as TGTGCCAGCAGCCTAAGAGCGTCCCAGGATCAGGGCGGGGAGCTGTTTTTT.